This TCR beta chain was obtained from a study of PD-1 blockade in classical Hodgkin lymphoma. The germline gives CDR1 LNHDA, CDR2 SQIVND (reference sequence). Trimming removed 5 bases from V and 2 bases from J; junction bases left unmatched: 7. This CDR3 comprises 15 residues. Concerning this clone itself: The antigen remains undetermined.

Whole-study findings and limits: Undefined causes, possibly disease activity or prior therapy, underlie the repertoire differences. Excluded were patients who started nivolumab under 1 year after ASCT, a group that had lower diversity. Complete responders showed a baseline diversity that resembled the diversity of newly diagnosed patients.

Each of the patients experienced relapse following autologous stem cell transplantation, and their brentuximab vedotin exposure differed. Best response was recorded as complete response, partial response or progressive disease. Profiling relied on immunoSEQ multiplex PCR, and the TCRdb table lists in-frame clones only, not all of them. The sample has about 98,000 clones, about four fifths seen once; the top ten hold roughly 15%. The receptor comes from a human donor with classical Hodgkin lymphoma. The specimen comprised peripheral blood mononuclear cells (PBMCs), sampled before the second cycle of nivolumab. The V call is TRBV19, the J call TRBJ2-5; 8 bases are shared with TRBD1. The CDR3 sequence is CASSVIRGRQETQYF. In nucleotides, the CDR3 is TGTGCCAGTAGTGTAATCAGGGGGCGTCAAGAGACCCAGTACTTC.